This T cell receptor beta chain was found in a study of blood T cells in healthy people across ages. The CDR3 has 15 amino acids. V lost 0 bases to trimming and J lost 3 bases; unmatched junction nucleotides: 3. CDR1 and CDR2 (germline): MNHEY, SMNVEV (reference sequence). About this clonotype itself: As yet, its antigen is unknown.

It was roughly 10 milliliters of peripheral blood that were drawn from each donor. The amount of total RNA extracted per sample was at least 5 micrograms. A second about 7 to 12 cycle PCR used barcoded and J-beta primers. TCRdb independently ran MiXCR on the 5' RACE reads; one entry per CDR3 protein. The sample lists approximately 900,000 distinct CDR3 sequences, around 29% occurring once. Overall study results and limits: The long-lived group displayed more naive CD4+ cells, plus higher diversity, than the aged donors did.

The data were also submitted as part of a second study, on T cells of mothers and their children. That study reports: Sequencing revealed no T cell clones that were persistent and microchimeric.

The sequencing input was blood. The chain carries TRBV27 and TRBJ2-7; 9 bases are shared with TRBD1. The clonotype originates from a woman aged 40 to 55 in good health. The CDR3 DNA reads TGTGCCAGCAGTTTATCCGGACAGGGGTACTACGAGCAGTACTTC. It codes for CASSLSGQGYYEQYF.